This passage covers 22 T cell receptor beta chains from one sample sequenced in a study of blood T cell repertoires in COVID-19. Sequencing used immunoSEQ multiplex PCR; TCRdb keeps in-frame clones, though not all of them. The table records 250,000 to 300,000 clones, roughly 83% of them present only once. Sequenced sample: peripheral blood. These receptors were obtained from a man aged 55 to 70 who had recovered from COVID-19.

This clone came up a few times. The rearrangement joins TRBV5-6 to TRBJ1-5; the D gene is possibly TRBD1 (5 bases). Deletions cut 2 bases from V and 1 base from J, with 10 bases between. This CDR3 contains 15 residues. The germline gives CDR1 SGHDT, CDR2 YYEEEE. CDR3 protein: CASSFGGRSNQPQHF. The CDR3 DNA reads TGTGCCAGCAGCTTCGGGGGAAGAAGCAATCAGCCCCAGCATTTT.

J is TRBJ2-3 and V is TRBV5-1, with 11 bases identical to TRBD2. Germline V gene sequence: CDR1 SGHRS, CDR2 YFSETQ. The CDR3 has 17 residues. With V trimmed by 0 bases and J by 8 bases, 11 bases remained unmatched. The CDR3, as DNA: TGCGCCAGCAGCTTGGAACCTAGCGGGGGGTCGGGAGGTACGCAGTATTTT. The encoded protein is CASSLEPSGGSGGTQYF.

V gene TRBV5-1 combines with J gene TRBJ2-2, with D tentatively TRBD2 (6 bases). This CDR3 has 15 amino acids. The V and J ends lost 9 bases and 0 bases respectively, with 15 bases between them. Germline CDR1 SGHRS, CDR2 YFSETQ. In DNA, the CDR3 is TGCGCCACAAGACCGGGAGCCTCGAACACCGGGGAGCTGTTTTTT. This gives the protein CATRPGASNTGELFF. Together with reference TRBV5-1 and TRBJ2-2, the CDR3 gives the full variable domain: KAGVTQTPRYLIKTRGQQVTLSCSPISGHRSVSWYQQTPGQGLQFLFEYFSETQRNKGNFPGRFSGRQFSNSRSEMNVSTLELGDSALYLCATRPGASNTGELFFGEGSRLTVL.

The chain joins TRBV6-5 to TRBJ2-3; D is uncertain. Germline V gives CDR1 MNHEY, CDR2 SVGAGI. CDR3 length equals 16 residues. V lost 2 bases, J lost 0 bases, and 12 bases lay in between. This CDR3 reads CASSYGLISSTDTQYF. The DNA for the CDR3 is TGTGCCAGCAGTTACGGGCTTATCTCTAGCACAGATACGCAGTATTTT.

To note about this clone: Distinct nucleotide sequences in the sample also encode this CDR3. The rearrangement joins TRBV7-6 to TRBJ1-1; TRBD1 is a possible D gene (5 bases). CDR1 and CDR2 (germline): SGHVS, FNYEAQ. This CDR3 contains 15 residues. Trimming cost V 1 base and J 1 base, with 10 bases left between them. The CDR3 DNA follows: TGTGCCAGCAGCTTAGGTGGGCAGGGGAACACTGAAGCTTTCTTT. This translates into CASSLGGQGNTEAFF. Full variable domain (missing parts from reference TRBV7-6 and TRBJ1-1): GAGVSQSPRYKVTKRGQDVALRCDPISGHVSLYWYRQALGQGPEFLTYFNYEAQQDKSGLPNDRFSAERPEGSISTLTIQRTEQRDSAMYRCASSLGGQGNTEAFFGQGTRLTVV.

In this sample, this clone turned up once. The genes are TRBV21-1 and TRBJ2-6; the tabulated D call, TRBD2, remains unverified against the DNA. TRBV21-1 is a pseudogene segment. The CDR3 contains 19 residues. CDR3 nucleotide sequence: TGTGCCAGCAGCAAGGTGGGACTAGCGGGGTACTCTGGGGCCAACGTCCTGACTTTC. The encoded protein is CASSKVGLAGYSGANVLTF.

This clone was seen only once. The chain uses TRBV6-6 and TRBJ1-2; 12 bases match TRBD1. CDR1 is MNHNY, CDR2 SVGAGI, per germline (reference sequence). The CDR3 totals 15 residues. V dropped 3 bases and J dropped 7; count of bases not matched to a gene: 6. The CDR3 loop reads CASSYLGTGGFGYTF. CDR3 coding DNA: TGTGCCAGCAGTTATCTCGGGACAGGGGGCTTTGGCTACACCTTC.

In this sample, this clone turned up a few times. The chain employs TRBV2 and TRBJ1-5; D gene ambiguous. Per germline, CDR1 SNHLY and CDR2 FYNNEI. The length of the CDR3 is 15 residues. Between the trimmed V and J ends, which lost 8 bases and 0 bases, there was a span of 14 bases. The CDR3 nucleotides read TGTGCCAGCTCGAGGCCAGTAAATAGCAATCAGCCCCAGCATTTT. It encodes CASSRPVNSNQPQHF.

The chain has TRBV6-5 and TRBJ2-7; possible D gene TRBD2, 7 bases. Germline V gene sequence: CDR1 MNHEY, CDR2 SVGAGI. V was pared by 1 base and J by 0 bases, with 10 bases between. The CDR3 runs to 15 residues. CDR3 DNA: TGTGCCAGCAGTTACTTCGGGGGGCCCTCCTACGAGCAGTACTTC. This translates into CASSYFGGPSYEQYF.

This chain joins TRBV6-5 and TRBJ2-1; 14 nucleotides match TRBD2. This CDR3 comprises 15 residues. With V trimmed by 6 bases and J by 9 bases, 7 bases remained unmatched. Germline CDR1 reads MNHEY; CDR2 reads SVGAGI. This CDR3 reads CASRRGTSGGGEQFF. CDR3 in DNA: TGTGCCAGCAGGCGGGGGACTAGCGGGGGCGGTGAGCAGTTCTTC.

This clone has just a few counts. Here the CDR3 reads CASRERDIGTGELFF. CDR3 nucleotides: TGCGCCAGCAGGGAGCGGGACATCGGCACCGGGGAGCTGTTTTTT. The chain carries TRBV5-1 and TRBJ2-2; D is perhaps TRBD2 (7 bases). CDR3 length equals 15 residues. The V end lost 5 bases, the J end lost 4 bases, and 15 bases lay between the germline ends. Per the germline V gene, CDR1 is SGHRS and CDR2 is YFSETQ.

This sequence joins TRBV11-2 and TRBJ1-1; 7 positions match TRBD1. Germline CDR1 reads SGHAT; CDR2 reads FQNNGV. The ends lost 1 base at V and 1 base at J; junction bases unmatched: 6. The CDR3 is 16 amino acids. CDR3 coding DNA: TGTGCCAGCAGCTTAGTTCCGAACAGGGGGAACACTGAAGCTTTCTTT. Translated, it gives CASSLVPNRGNTEAFF.

This chain uses TRBV7-8 with TRBJ2-7, with 11 positions matching TRBD2. The J segment lost 1 base and the V segment lost 5 bases, leaving 7 bases of the junction unmatched. This CDR3 region has 16 residues. Germline V gene data show CDR1 as SGHVS and CDR2 as FQNEAQ. The CDR3 here is CASSPGTSGRSYEQYF. CDR3 sequence (DNA): TGTGCCAGCAGCCCCGGGACTAGCGGCCGATCCTACGAGCAGTACTTC.

This clone has a handful of counts. The chain joins TRBV19 to TRBJ1-2; 9 bases fit TRBD1. With 7 bases clipped from V and 6 bases from J, the junction kept 3 bases outside the gene matches. Germline V gene data show CDR1 as LNHDA and CDR2 as SQIVND (reference sequence). The CDR3 is made up of 12 amino acids. This CDR3 is CASTGTGHGYTF. The CDR3 DNA reads TGTGCCAGTACAGGGACAGGGCATGGCTACACCTTC.

This clone was found once. The J gene is TRBJ2-5, the V gene TRBV15, with a weak D call TRBD2 (5 bases). The CDR3 is made up of 17 amino acids. Per germline, CDR1 LNHNV and CDR2 YYDKDF (reference sequence). V was trimmed by 0 bases and J by 2 bases, leaving 16 bases between them. Here the CDR3 DNA reads TGTGCCACCAGCAGAGAGAGGCTAGCCGAGGTTCAAGAGACCCAGTACTTC. Translating it yields CATSRERLAEVQETQYF.

This chain joins TRBV6-5 and TRBJ1-3; 9 positions match TRBD1. CDR3 length: 15 residues. The J segment lost 0 bases and the V segment lost 6 bases, leaving 3 bases of the junction unmatched. Germline V CDR1 and CDR2: MNHEY, SVGAGI. The DNA of the CDR3 is TGTGCCAGCAGCGGGACAGGGAGCTCTGGAAACACCATATATTTT. It yields the protein CASSGTGSSGNTIYF.

This clone has a handful of counts. V is TRBV7-2 and J is TRBJ1-4, with no clear D. Germline CDR1 is SGHTA and CDR2 is FQGNSA. V was shortened by 3 bases and J by 0 bases, with 8 bases between the two germline ends. CDR3 length equals 15 residues. For the CDR3, the DNA is TGTGCCAGCAGCTTCGGGAGTTCAACTAATGAAAAACTGTTTTTT. This codes for CASSFGSSTNEKLFF.

The V and J genes are TRBV23-1 and TRBJ2-7, with D possibly TRBD2 on 5 matching bases. TRBV23-1 has ORF status, its function being uncertain. The CDR3 covers 16 residues. Trimming removed 6 bases from V and 0 bases from J, with 18 bases in between. The CDR3 loop reads CASRHRGELPSYEQYF. CDR3 in DNA: TGCGCCAGCAGACATCGTGGGGAGCTCCCCTCCTACGAGCAGTACTTC.

The count of this clone is one. This sequence joins TRBV30 and TRBJ2-5, with D unresolved. Germline lookup yields CDR1 GTSNPN and CDR2 SVGIG (reference sequence). CDR3 length equals 11 residues. Between the trimmed V and J ends, which lost 3 bases and 4 bases, there was a span of 6 bases. CDR3 region: CAWSHRETQYF. In nucleotides, the CDR3 is TGTGCCTGGAGCCACAGAGAGACCCAGTACTTC.

The chain combines TRBV27 with TRBJ1-5, with D maybe TRBD1 (5 bases). CDR3 length equals 15 residues. Germline assignment: CDR1 MNHEY and CDR2 SMNVEV (reference sequence). Between the trimmed V and J ends, which lost 3 bases and 3 bases, there was a span of 12 bases. CDR3 nucleotides: TGTGCCAGCAGTTTCACGGGGGGGAACAATCAGCCCCAGCATTTT. It specifies CASSFTGGNNQPQHF.

The rearrangement uses TRBV7-9 and TRBJ1-1; D remains unclear. Germline V gene sequence: CDR1 SEHNR, CDR2 FQNEAQ (reference sequence). CDR3 length: 14 residues. V dropped 5 bases and J dropped 4 bases, with 14 bases sitting between them. Here the CDR3 reads CASSPPRRGTEAFF. The CDR3 DNA follows: TGTGCCAGCAGCCCCCCTCGGCGGGGCACTGAAGCTTTCTTT.

This clone appeared a single time. The sample holds other DNA sequences that translate to the same CDR3. CDR3 in amino acids: CASSVGQENQPQHF. The DNA of the CDR3 is TGTGCCAGCAGCGTAGGACAGGAAAATCAGCCCCAGCATTTT. This rearrangement joins TRBV9 to TRBJ1-5, with D tentatively TRBD1 (6 bases). The CDR3 sequence is 14 residues long. V lost 0 bases to trimming and J lost 4 bases, with 8 bases between them. Per germline, CDR1 SGDLS and CDR2 YYNGEE.